The 30 T cell receptor beta chains reported below all come from one sample, sequenced in a study of identical twins. TCRdb used MiXCR to reprocess the 5' RACE reads, holding one entry per CDR3 protein. Here the sample spans 400,000 to 550,000 distinct CDR3 sequences, 20% to 25% being singletons. These sequences were also reported in another study, on T cells expressing NK-cell markers.

Sequencing was carried out using CD4+ T cells sorted from blood. These receptors originate from a woman between 18 and 29 years old in good health.

J is TRBJ2-3 and V is TRBV18, with unresolved D. V lost 3 bases and J 1 base, leaving 14 bases between the germline ends. Germline-derived CDR1 and CDR2 are KGHSH and LQKENI. This CDR3 region has 16 residues. The CDR3: CASSPSFQHGTDTQYF. Here the CDR3 DNA reads TGTGCCAGCTCACCGTCCTTTCAACACGGCACAGATACGCAGTATTTT.

V usage is TRBV9 and J usage is TRBJ2-5, with 7 positions matching TRBD2. The CDR3 sequence is 15 residues long. Losses at the gene ends were 0 bases for V and 1 base for J; bases not matched to a gene: 3. Germline V lookup: CDR1 SGDLS, CDR2 YYNGEE. The CDR3 protein is CASSVAAGTQETQYF. For the CDR3, the DNA is TGTGCCAGCAGCGTAGCAGCGGGGACCCAAGAGACCCAGTACTTC.

This chain joins TRBV5-5 and TRBJ1-2; 8 bases are shared with TRBD1. The length of the CDR3 is 14 residues. V trimming: 6 bases; J trimming: 5 bases; junction bases outside the gene matches: 9. Per germline, CDR1 SGHKS and CDR2 YYEKEE (reference sequence). CDR3 in DNA: TGTGCCAGCAATTCGTTGGACAGGGTATATGGCTACACCTTC. This codes for CASNSLDRVYGYTF. Drawing the rest from reference TRBV5-5 and TRBJ1-2, the complete variable domain is DAGVTQSPTHLIKTRGQQVTLRCSPISGHKSVSWYQQVLGQGPQFIFQYYEKEERGRGNFPDRFSARQFPNYSSELNVNALLLGDSALYLCASNSLDRVYGYTFGSGTRLTVV.

This clonotype has only a few counts. The V and J genes are TRBV5-1 and TRBJ2-3; TRBD2 matches 10 bases. The CDR3 is 14 amino acids. Unmatched junction bases numbered 10, after V lost 7 bases and J lost 8 bases. Looked up from germline, CDR1 is SGHRS and CDR2 is YFSETQ. For the CDR3, the DNA is TGCGCCAGCGGGACGCTAGCGGGAGTACCTACGCAGTATTTT. The encoded protein is CASGTLAGVPTQYF.

The chain is built from TRBV20-1 and TRBJ1-2; D might be TRBD1 (5 bases). Trimming stripped 0 bases from V and 6 bases from J, with 17 bases between. The germline V gene has CDR1 DFQATT and CDR2 SNEGSKA (reference sequence). There are 15 residues in the CDR3. This CDR3 reads CSAREVSTGRDGYTF. The CDR3 DNA reads as TGCAGTGCTAGAGAAGTTAGTACAGGCCGGGATGGCTACACCTTC.

The rearrangement joins TRBV18 to TRBJ2-5, with a possible D match to TRBD2 (5 bases). Germline V gene data show CDR1 as KGHSH and CDR2 as LQKENI. This CDR3 contains 13 residues. Between the trimmed V and J ends, which lost 4 bases and 3 bases, there was a span of 9 bases. The chain's CDR3 is CASSQGSEETQYF. The CDR3 coding sequence is TGTGCCAGCTCACAGGGTAGCGAAGAGACCCAGTACTTC.

This rearrangement joins TRBV5-4 to TRBJ2-7, with a possible D match to TRBD1 (6 bases). The germline V and J ends were trimmed by 1 base and 4 bases, with 27 bases remaining between them. This CDR3 region has 19 residues. CDR1 and CDR2 from the germline V gene are SGHNT and YYREEE (reference sequence). The CDR3 nucleotides are TGTGCCAGCAGCTTGTCTTTGGGACATTCCCGTACAAACGGATACGAGCAGTACTTC. As protein: CASSLSLGHSRTNGYEQYF.

This clonotype was observed many times. V and J are TRBV7-2 and TRBJ2-1; D may be TRBD2 (6 bases). The V and J ends lost 5 bases and 4 bases respectively, with 15 bases between them. Per the germline V gene, CDR1 is SGHTA and CDR2 is FQGNSA. This CDR3 has 15 residues. The CDR3 loop reads CASSISSDPYNEQFF. CDR3 DNA: TGTGCCAGCAGCATCTCTAGCGACCCATACAATGAGCAGTTCTTC.

V usage is TRBV30 and J usage is TRBJ2-4, with 9 bases fitting TRBD1. V gave up 1 base and J gave up 1 base; unmatched junction bases: 5. CDR3 length equals 16 residues. Per the germline V gene, CDR1 is GTSNPN and CDR2 is SVGIG (reference sequence). This CDR3 reads CAWSAGTGSAKNIQYF. The CDR3 DNA is TGTGCCTGGAGTGCCGGGACAGGGTCGGCCAAAAACATTCAGTACTTC.

The chain employs TRBV27 and TRBJ1-6, with unresolved D. The germline gives CDR1 MNHEY, CDR2 SMNVEV (reference sequence). The CDR3 covers 16 residues. The V end was cut by 6 bases, the J end by 0 bases, with 12 bases between. The CDR3 here is CASRPTASSYNSPLHF. CDR3 bases: TGTGCCAGCAGGCCTACAGCGAGCTCCTATAATTCACCCCTCCACTTT.

This chain connects TRBV6-2 or TRBV6-3 to TRBJ1-5, with D hard to call. V was shortened by 2 bases and J by 8 bases, with 10 bases between the two germline ends. The germline V gene encodes CDR1 MNHEY and CDR2 SVGEGT. This CDR3 region has 13 residues. The CDR3 DNA sequence: TGTGCCAGCAGTTACGGCAGGCTGGAGCCCCAGCATTTT. Translated, it gives CASSYGRLEPQHF.

The rearrangement uses TRBV20-1 and TRBJ2-3; D tentatively reads TRBD1 or TRBD2 (5 bases each). V was shortened by 1 base and J by 0 bases, with 5 bases between the two germline ends. This CDR3 spans 13 amino acids. Germline loops: CDR1 DFQATT, CDR2 SNEGSKA (reference sequence). CDR3 protein: CSARGDSTDTQYF. For the CDR3, the DNA is TGCAGTGCTAGAGGGGACAGCACAGATACGCAGTATTTT.

This clonotype was counted a few times. This sequence joins TRBV10-3 and TRBJ2-3; 7 nucleotides align to TRBD2. Germline V lookup: CDR1 ENHRY, CDR2 SYGVKD. J gave up 0 bases and V 0 bases, and 9 bases lay outside the gene matches. CDR3 length: 18 amino acids. The CDR3 coding sequence is TGTGCCATCAGTGAGTCGAAGGGGACTACCTTTAGCACAGATACGCAGTATTTT. Its protein is CAISESKGTTFSTDTQYF.

Many counts were recorded for this clonotype. V and J are TRBV5-4 and TRBJ2-3; 9 bases are shared with TRBD2. CDR1 is SGHNT and CDR2 is YYREEE in the germline V gene (reference sequence). The ends lost 6 bases at V and 5 bases at J; junction bases unmatched: 13. This CDR3 comprises 16 residues. CDR3 loop: CASTRGGSGGEDTQYF. CDR3 DNA: TGTGCCAGCACCCGGGGTGGTAGCGGGGGAGAAGATACGCAGTATTTT.

This clonotype has more than one count but fewer than ten. The chain joins TRBV7-2 to TRBJ1-2, with D unclear. The V end was cut by 1 base, the J end by 3 bases, with 12 bases between. This CDR3 is built from 15 residues. Germline V gene sequence: CDR1 SGHTA, CDR2 FQGNSA. The CDR3 nucleotides are TGTGCCAGCAGCTTAGGGGGAGCGAGCGACTATGGCTACACCTTC. It yields the protein CASSLGGASDYGYTF.

This clonotype appeared a few times. J is TRBJ2-7 and V is TRBV5-1; D is possibly TRBD2 (6 bases). Germline CDR1 SGHRS, CDR2 YFSETQ. The CDR3 is made up of 15 amino acids. The V end was cut by 2 bases, the J end by 4 bases, with 16 bases between. The CDR3 region has the DNA TGCGCCAGCAGCTTAGCGGGTCAACGGGGGTACGAGCAGTACTTC. Residues: CASSLAGQRGYEQYF.

This sequence joins TRBV6-1 and TRBJ2-3, with a tentative D call TRBD2 (5 bases). The CDR3 contains 15 residues. Per germline, CDR1 MNHNS and CDR2 SASEGT. V was cut by 4 bases and J by 0 bases, with 11 bases left in between. The CDR3 sequence is CASSVVGVSTDTQYF. CDR3 sequence (DNA): TGTGCCAGCAGTGTTGTCGGGGTTAGCACAGATACGCAGTATTTT.

The chain couples TRBV7-2 to TRBJ2-7; 9 bases are shared with TRBD2. The CDR3 has 16 amino acids. CDR1 is SGHTA and CDR2 is FQGNSA in the germline V gene. The V and J ends lost 2 bases and 0 bases, in that order; junction bases with no gene match: 5. The CDR3 DNA reads as TGTGCCAGCAGCTTATTAGCGGGGGAATCCTCCTACGAGCAGTACTTC. This gives the protein CASSLLAGESSYEQYF.

The chain uses TRBV6-2 or TRBV6-3 and TRBJ2-2; unclear D gene. The CDR3 has 13 residues. Germline V CDR1 and CDR2: MNHEY, SVGEGT. The V end was cut by 5 bases, the J end by 13 bases, with 17 bases between. CDR3 sequence: CASSPLGRVGLFF. The CDR3 region has the DNA TGTGCCAGCAGTCCTCTTGGACGGGTTGGGCTGTTTTTT.

The CDR3 sequence: CSAALLAGRLEQYF. CDR3 DNA sequence: TGCAGTGCTGCCCTACTAGCGGGACGCCTCGAGCAGTACTTC. V is TRBV20-1 and J is TRBJ2-7; 10 nucleotides line up with TRBD2. Germline V lookup: CDR1 DFQATT, CDR2 SNEGSKA (reference sequence). The J segment lost 6 bases and the V segment lost 5 bases, leaving 10 bases of the junction unmatched. This CDR3 is 14 amino acids long.

This clonotype turned up a few times. The chain combines TRBV5-5 with TRBJ2-2, with unresolved D. The germline CDR1 and CDR2 sequences are SGHKS and YYEKEE (reference sequence). The CDR3 is 18 amino acids. V was pared by 0 bases and J by 0 bases, with 15 bases between. The CDR3 DNA follows: TGTGCCAGCAGCTTGGTTCCCCGTGGGCGGCCGAACACCGGGGAGCTGTTTTTT. Protein: CASSLVPRGRPNTGELFF.

This clonotype was seen a handful of times. The chain uses TRBV19 and TRBJ2-1; D remains ambiguous. Trimming left V 6 bases short and J 0 bases short, with 6 bases between. The CDR3 is 13 amino acids. The germline gives CDR1 LNHDA, CDR2 SQIVND (reference sequence). For the CDR3, the DNA is TGTGCCAGTAGCCCTACCTCCTACAATGAGCAGTTCTTC. Translated, it gives CASSPTSYNEQFF.

V is TRBV20-1 and J is TRBJ2-7; 8 nucleotides match TRBD2. V gave up 3 bases and J gave up 0 bases; unmatched junction bases: 4. In germline, CDR1 is DFQATT, CDR2 SNEGSKA (reference sequence). The CDR3 runs to 14 residues. CDR3 region: CSASKTSASYEQYF. CDR3 nucleotide sequence: TGCAGTGCTAGCAAGACTAGCGCCTCCTACGAGCAGTACTTC.

J is TRBJ2-3 and V is TRBV12-3 or TRBV12-4; 12 bases are a match to TRBD2. This CDR3 has 16 amino acids. V dropped 3 bases and J dropped 4; count of bases not matched to a gene: 5. The CDR3 DNA reads as TGTGCCAGCAGTTTGACTAGCGGGGGCCGGGCAGATACGCAGTATTTT. Translated, it gives CASSLTSGGRADTQYF.

V and J are TRBV20-1 and TRBJ1-1; 7 nucleotides agree with TRBD1. Germline CDR1 DFQATT, CDR2 SNEGSKA (reference sequence). The junction had 8 bases not matched to a gene; V was cut back by 4 bases and J by 0 bases. This CDR3 has 15 amino acids. The CDR3 here is CSAKPGTAMNTEAFF. The CDR3, as DNA: TGCAGTGCTAAGCCCGGGACAGCTATGAACACTGAAGCTTTCTTT.

V is TRBV11-3 and J is TRBJ2-1; 7 bases match TRBD1. Germline V gives CDR1 SGHNT, CDR2 YENEEA. V trimming: 7 bases; J trimming: 8 bases; junction bases outside the gene matches: 14. The CDR3 loop spans 15 amino acids. Written as DNA, the CDR3 is TGTGCCAGCATGGACAGGAGGCGTGAGGGTGATGAGCAGTTCTTC. It specifies CASMDRRREGDEQFF.

This clonotype turned up a few times. The V call is TRBV7-2, the J call TRBJ2-1; D call uncertain. The CDR3 is 13 residues long. Germline-derived CDR1 and CDR2 are SGHTA and FQGNSA. Deletions cut 5 bases from V and 8 bases from J, with 13 bases between. CDR3 sequence: CASSPSLDHEQFF. The CDR3 coding sequence is TGTGCCAGCAGCCCATCTCTAGATCATGAGCAGTTCTTC.

The rearrangement joins TRBV2 to TRBJ1-1; D is possibly TRBD1 (5 bases). The CDR3 has 14 amino acids. Germline CDR1 is SNHLY and CDR2 is FYNNEI. Trimming removed 2 bases from V and 3 bases from J, with 10 bases in between. CDR3: CASSEQGSYTEAFF. The CDR3 DNA sequence: TGTGCCAGCAGTGAACAGGGATCGTACACTGAAGCTTTCTTT.

The chain joins TRBV4-2 to TRBJ2-1, with a possible D match to TRBD2 (6 bases). V was pared by 2 bases and J by 4 bases, with 12 bases between. The length of the CDR3 is 15 residues. The germline CDR1 and CDR2 sequences are LGHNA and YNFKEQ. The CDR3, as DNA: TGTGCCAGCAGCCAACGGGAGATAGGGTACAATGAGCAGTTCTTC. This gives the protein CASSQREIGYNEQFF.

The rearrangement joins TRBV29-1 to TRBJ1-5, with 9 nucleotides matching TRBD1. Trimming took 7 bases from V and 4 from J; bases not matched to a gene: 5. CDR3 length: 13 amino acids. Germline CDR1 and CDR2: SQVTM and ANQGSEA. CDR3 DNA: TGCAGCGCCCGGGACAGGGATAATCAGCCCCAGCATTTT. Translated: CSARDRDNQPQHF.